This T cell receptor beta chain was sequenced in a study of regulatory T cells in long-lasting Graves disease (dated by TCRdb to the early 2020s). Study-level background: In the newly diagnosed Graves' disease group, patients had been taking antithyroid drugs for less than 3 months. Persistent Graves' disease patients were compared with newly diagnosed Graves' disease patients by peripheral blood TCR sequencing and RNA sequencing. The study took place in China and was registered as a clinical trial. A total of roughly 33 samples were covered by TCR sequencing, comprising around 13 persistent and some 20 newly diagnosed Graves' disease patients. Findings and caveats that apply to the study as a whole: Only the TCR beta chain was sequenced and analyzed. Preferential use of TRBV28, TRBJ1-2 and TRBJ2-5 was observed in persistent disease, whereas TRBV20-1 and TRBJ2-1 were favored in newly diagnosed disease. Only peripheral blood was studied, because thyroid tissue, the primary lesion, was inaccessible. A larger number of public clonotypes was shared among persistent patients (fewer than 3,000) than among newly diagnosed patients (roughly 970). The authors noted that the small sample size was a limitation that may lower accuracy. Persistent Graves' disease patients showed lower TCR Shannon entropy and fewer highly expanded clones than newly diagnosed patients, suggesting clonal expansion.

In the paper's terms, the time point label means: newly diagnosed GD, antithyroid drugs for less than 3 months. For both TCR sequencing and RNA sequencing, RNA was extracted from PBMCs using TRIzol. Graves' disease was diagnosed according to American Thyroid Association guidelines. Patients for the study were recruited at an endocrinology department in Xi'an, China. Each patient gave approximately 9 milliliters of peripheral blood, collected in an EDTA anticoagulant tube. PBMCs were isolated by Ficoll Paque Plus density gradient separation without further T cell sorting. An Agilent 2100 Bioanalyzer and agarose gel were used to assess RNA quality, and a NanoDrop 2000 was used to measure RNA concentration. The receptor library was made with multiplex PCR. Instrument on record: Illumina HiSeq 4000. To build TCR beta libraries, CDR3 regions were amplified by Arm-PCR using iRepertoire HTBI primers. PCR products were gel purified before sequencing. The source study handled its data this way. A total of fewer than 65 TRBV and 14 TRBJ segments were identified across samples and were used for gene usage analysis of CDR3 amino acid clonotypes. COPE and FqMerger were used to merge filtered high-quality paired reads into contigs. Contigs were aligned with BLAST to IMGT TRBV, TRBD and TRBJ reference genes, and CDR3 was defined per IMGT. Any clonotype with a frequency above 0.1% was counted as a highly expanded clone. Shannon entropy was used to measure repertoire diversity, and the Gini coefficient was used to measure V-J evenness. A clonotype was considered public if more than one individual shared it. TCRdb reran the public reads through fastp at Q25 and MiXCR, keeping productive beta chains. Each entry is one CDR3 protein sequence, shown with its most common DNA and genes. TCRdb's processing, not the study's, gives the V and J calls here. The sample table shows 380,000 or so distinct CDR3 sequences, and roughly 17% are seen once. Clones ranked in the top ten supply around 20% of the sample.

V lost 3 bases and J lost 5 bases; the stretch between them is 13 bases long. For CDR1 and CDR2, the germline V gene lists SNHLY and FYNNEI. The CDR3 runs 14 residues from the cysteine to the phenylalanine. Only CDR3 DNA remains: 42 bases, in frame from the first base. This clonotype was seen many times. No cognate antigen has been identified for it. No qualities accompany the bases; no much larger clone lies one base away. The sample was also linked to a second study, of T cells in Graves' hyperthyroidism and ophthalmopathy. Per the second study: Stable Graves' hyperthyroidism was defined as the absence of progression to ophthalmopathy over 18 months of follow-up. Hyperthyroidism patients were newly diagnosed, had a disease duration of under 2 months, and were aged 18 to 65 years. The study excluded patients with uncontrolled infections, other autoimmune diseases, pregnancy or lactation. Diagnoses were based on clinical symptoms, serum thyroxine and TRAb, thyroid ultrasound and orbital computed tomography. For the first round of RT-PCR on the TCR CDR3, the HTBI primer set was used together with the Qiagen OneStep RT-PCR kit. Most expanded thyroid clonotypes (frequency above 0.001) were also found in blood, which suggests that blood repertoires may mirror thyroid immune responses. A 13 V-J signature model separated ophthalmopathy from stable hyperthyroidism, with roughly 88% sensitivity and roughly 84% specificity in cross-validation and 80%/75% in testing. In validation, the model predicted progression to ophthalmopathy a median of roughly 6.5 months before onset, with approximately 68% sensitivity and more than 72% specificity. To identify TCR V-J signatures that set the groups apart, the researchers used a discovery cohort of about a hundred patients, made up of around 40 with Graves' ophthalmopathy and 57 with stable Graves' hyperthyroidism. Prospective prediction of ophthalmopathy was tested in an independent validation cohort consisting of 18 hyperthyroidism patients and more than 15 patients who later progressed to ophthalmopathy. The roughly 91 discovery patients were randomly split 7:3 into training and test sets. In addition, the study compared T-cell repertoires in thyroid tissue and in blood from about 6 Graves' hyperthyroidism patients. After blood sampling, hyperthyroidism patients were treated with methimazole at a starting dose of 30 mg daily, and ophthalmopathy patients were treated with high-dose intravenous methylprednisolone. A second multiplex PCR round built the libraries, followed by size selection and purification. The libraries were sequenced on an Illumina HiSeq2000 using paired-end 100 bp reads. Raw data were processed with SOAPnuke, discarding reads with adapters, uncalled bases, mean Phred below 15, or no exact constant-primer or identifier match. COPE v1.2.5 was used to merge the high-quality paired reads, and each unique nucleotide sequence was defined as a clonotype. MiTCR v1.1 was used to align clonotypes to the IMGT TRBV, TRBD and TRBJ reference segments. Analysis was restricted to V-J combinations with a frequency above 0.0001, which covered roughly 99% of repertoires. A TCS score was defined as the ratio of F50 (clonal expansion) to E x V (chaos), with BLOSUM62-based TCRdist applied between CDR3 peptides within each V-J. Welch's t-statistics and random forest reduced approximately 520 V-J features to 10 to 15, which were used in a naive Bayes classifier (R e1071). Sample size was not statistically predetermined, and blinding of investigators to group allocation was not performed. The paper reports TCR Vbeta CDR3 sequencing of roughly 140 peripheral blood samples: around 45 ophthalmopathy, fewer than 80 hyperthyroidism and around 17 progressor patients.

The sample here was peripheral blood mononuclear cells (PBMCs), taken at new diagnosis, from a patient treated with antithyroid drugs. This TCR came from a woman younger than 35 with Graves disease. Donor details come from another sample of the same person, matched by shared clones. The rearranged chain carries TRBV2 and TRBJ2-5; the D gene identity is not certain. The CDR3: CASSEGSVWETQYF. The sequenced DNA: TGTGCCAGCAGTGAGGGTTCCGTCTGGGAGACCCAGTACTTC. Full variable domain (CDR3 extended with the reference TRBV2 and TRBJ2-5 proteins): EPEVTQTPSHQVTQMGQEVILRCVPISNHLYFYWYRQILGQKVEFLVSFYNNEISEKSEIFDDQFSVERPDGSNFTLKIRSTKLEDSAMYFCASSEGSVWETQYFGPGTRLLVL.